This T cell receptor beta chain is from a study of cytomegalovirus exposure and HLA in healthy donors. Overall study: The study's early data release held 75 million to 95 million unique TCRs from HLA-typed donors.

This CDR3 comprises 13 residues. CDR1 MNHEY and CDR2 SMNVEV come from the germline V gene (reference sequence). With 2 bases removed from V and 6 bases from J, the gap between germline ends came to 11 bases. Note on this clone: Its target is not known.

The PCR had 60 Vbeta and 13 Jbeta primers. The assay was immunoSEQ multiplex PCR, and TCRdb's table has in-frame clones only and misses some. The sample has 85,000 to 100,000 clones, about 87% seen once. Broader study findings: Being productive about 90% or about 30% of the time was typical of most TCR beta V segments in an earlier analysis. The investigators catalogued 150 to 200 TCR beta chains as cytomegalovirus-associated.

The receptor was derived from a man aged 18 to 29 in good health and CMV-seronegative. The rearrangement uses TRBV27 and TRBJ2-7; D unclear. Sequenced sample: PBMCs. The CDR3 loop reads CASSLRRQSEQYF. The CDR3 coding sequence is TGTGCCAGCAGTTTACGGCGGCAGAGCGAGCAGTACTTC.